Described below is a single TCR beta chain sequence and its context. The entry originates in a study of blood T cell repertoires in COVID-19. Study details: Acute and convalescent COVID-19 samples came from the United States, Italy and Spain.

The Seattle patients, enrolled during active infection, were followed longitudinally. Original processing notes: Researchers report that nucleated cell counts were estimated from reference gene primer amplification. The repertoire was sequenced with immunoSEQ multiplex PCR; TCRdb's copy has only in-frame clones and lacks some. That table is the source of V, J and clone size, and D and trimming were worked out from the DNA. The sample lists 140,000 to 150,000 clones; roughly nine tenths were seen once. The CDR3 is made up of 13 amino acids. Trimming removed 7 bases from V and 2 bases from J, with 12 bases in between. The germline CDR1 and CDR2 sequences are MNHEY and SVGAGI.

This chain joins TRBV6-5 and TRBJ2-7, with TRBD1 as a possible D gene (7 bases). The TCR was taken from a man younger than 35 with COVID-19, enrolled during active disease. The sample consisted of peripheral blood. CDR3 residues: CASTRGVTYEQYF. The CDR3, as DNA: TGTGCCAGCACCAGGGGGGTTACCTACGAGCAGTACTTC.